Below, one T cell receptor (beta chain) is given with its context. The clone's antigen remains unknown. No base qualities exist here, and no much larger clone lies one base off it. TCRbeta CDR3 regions were amplified from genomic DNA using the immunoSEQ Assay, a bias-controlled multiplex PCR. In the paper's pipeline: Within the assay, amplification of reference gene primers was used to estimate how many nucleated cells each sample contained. To quantify the absolute abundance of each unique TCRbeta CDR3 rearrangement, sequence reads were collapsed and filtered. For each sample, productive Simpson clonality was calculated by taking the square root of Simpson's diversity index across productive rearrangements. What TCRdb holds here is the immuneACCESS table cut down to in-frame rearrangements. Part of the clones is not present; checked against another copy, under half of the missing clones reflect an unresolved V gene, and the others are unexplained. V and J calls and clone size follow that table, whereas D and trimming were derived from the DNA. The sample profile shows some 200,000 clones; around 86% of them were found once. The top ten clonotypes cover around 6.3% of the sample.

This sample was taken from a study of blood T cell repertoires in COVID-19 (dated by TCRdb to the early 2020s). Regarding the research as a whole: Collaborator samples came from the United States, Italy and Spain and covered acute and convalescent phases of COVID-19. The dataset comprised deeply sampled blood TCRbeta repertoires from subjects exposed to, actively infected with, or recovered from COVID-19. Where HLA class I and class II types were available, the types were taken from metadata supplied by the sample provider, not from assay-based typing. The repertoires were released in a freely available public database meant as a resource for research on the immune response to SARS-CoV-2. Nearly every sample came with metadata listing a de-identified subject ID, COVID-19 status, age in years and sex. The material from the prospective study consisted of cDNA or gDNA derived from T cells, B-cell-depleted T cells, or PBMCs. The samples were drawn from the first 160 participants of the ongoing ImmuneRACE study and from 1,200 or so subjects provided by 6 global collaborators. Study-wide conclusions, independent of this receptor: How much clinical and demographic metadata was included differed by source and by participant, and the metadata was provided uncurated.

Sequences SNHLY (CDR1) and FYNNEI (CDR2) are obtained from the germline V gene. V was cut back by 8 bases and J by 0 bases, leaving a gap of 13 bases between them. Measured from the cysteine to the phenylalanine, the CDR3 is 14 residues long. Only the CDR3 portion is preserved as DNA: 42 bases, with reading frame beginning at the first base. The collaborating institutions used their own protocols to collect whole blood in K2EDTA tubes. Collaborator samples were shipped for TCRbeta analysis as frozen whole blood, isolated PBMCs, or DNA extracted from either sample type. This clonotype originated in a woman in her forties with acute or convalescent COVID-19. The chain links TRBV2 with TRBJ1-2; the D gene identity is not certain. The sample comprised peripheral blood. The nucleotides are TGTGCCAGCCGGGATCAAAAAGCTAACTATGGCTACACCTTC. This is translated as CASRDQKANYGYTF.